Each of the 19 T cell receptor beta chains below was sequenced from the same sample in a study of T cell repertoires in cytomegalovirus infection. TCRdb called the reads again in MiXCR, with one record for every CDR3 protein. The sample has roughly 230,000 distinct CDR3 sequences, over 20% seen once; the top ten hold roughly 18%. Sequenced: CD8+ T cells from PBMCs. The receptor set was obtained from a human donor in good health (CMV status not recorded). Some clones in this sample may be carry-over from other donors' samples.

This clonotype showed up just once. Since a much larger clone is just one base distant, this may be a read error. CDR3 sequence reads: CASSLETGFPEAIF. The CDR3 coding sequence is TGTGCCAGCAGCTTAGAGACAGGGTTCCCTGAAGCTATCTTT. This chain connects TRBV7-6 to TRBJ1-1, with 7 bases lining up with TRBD1. This CDR3 has 14 amino acids. Germline V lookup: CDR1 SGHVS, CDR2 FNYEAQ.

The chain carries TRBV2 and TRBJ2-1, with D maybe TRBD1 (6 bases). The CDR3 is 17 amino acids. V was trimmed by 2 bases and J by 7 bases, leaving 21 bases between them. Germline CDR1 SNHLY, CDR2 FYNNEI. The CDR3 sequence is CASSEFGRGGTKNEQFF. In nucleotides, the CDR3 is TGTGCCAGCAGTGAATTTGGCAGGGGTGGTACGAAAAATGAGCAGTTCTTC.

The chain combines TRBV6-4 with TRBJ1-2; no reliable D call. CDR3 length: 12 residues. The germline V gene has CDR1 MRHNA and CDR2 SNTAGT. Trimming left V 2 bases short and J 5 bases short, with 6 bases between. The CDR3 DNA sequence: TGTGCCAGCAGTGACCGGGGATATGGCTACACCTTC. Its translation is CASSDRGYGYTF.

The CDR3 reads CASSPSLGGGNNEQFF. The CDR3 nucleotides read TGTGCCAGCAGCCCCAGTCTGGGGGGGGGAAACAATGAGCAGTTCTTC. The V gene is TRBV7-3, the J gene TRBJ2-1; 7 nucleotides align to TRBD2. V lost 5 bases and J lost 5; bases outside the gene matches: 12. The CDR3 is 16 residues long. The germline CDR1 and CDR2 sequences are SGHTA and FQGTGA.

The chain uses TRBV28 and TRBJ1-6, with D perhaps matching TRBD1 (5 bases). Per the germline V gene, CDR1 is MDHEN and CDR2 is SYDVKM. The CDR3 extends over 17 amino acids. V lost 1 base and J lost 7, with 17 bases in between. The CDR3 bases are TGTGCCAGCAGTTTATCTACGGCGGGGGTAGGGAATTCACCCCTCCACTTT. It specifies CASSLSTAGVGNSPLHF.

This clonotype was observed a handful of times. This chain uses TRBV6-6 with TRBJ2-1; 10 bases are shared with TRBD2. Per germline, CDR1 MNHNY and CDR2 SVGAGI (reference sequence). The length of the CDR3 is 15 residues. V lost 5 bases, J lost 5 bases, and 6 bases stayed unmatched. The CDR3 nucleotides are TGTGCCAGCAGTCACGGGACTAGCGTGCACAATGAGCAGTTCTTC. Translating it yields CASSHGTSVHNEQFF.

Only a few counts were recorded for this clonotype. In DNA, the CDR3 is TGTGCCAGCAGCCCCGGCGGGGCCCCCGATGAAGCTTTCTTT. It encodes CASSPGGAPDEAFF. J is TRBJ1-1 and V is TRBV5-6; D might be TRBD1 (5 bases). V was clipped by 4 bases and J by 7 bases, with 17 bases between them. CDR1 and CDR2 from the germline V gene are SGHDT and YYEEEE. The CDR3 covers 14 residues.

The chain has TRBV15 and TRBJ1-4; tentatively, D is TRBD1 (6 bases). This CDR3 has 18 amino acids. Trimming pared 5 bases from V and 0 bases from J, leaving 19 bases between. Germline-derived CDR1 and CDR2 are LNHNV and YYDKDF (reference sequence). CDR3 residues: CATSEAGVSLATNEKLFF. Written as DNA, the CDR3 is TGTGCCACCAGCGAGGCAGGGGTGTCTTTAGCAACTAATGAAAAACTGTTTTTT.

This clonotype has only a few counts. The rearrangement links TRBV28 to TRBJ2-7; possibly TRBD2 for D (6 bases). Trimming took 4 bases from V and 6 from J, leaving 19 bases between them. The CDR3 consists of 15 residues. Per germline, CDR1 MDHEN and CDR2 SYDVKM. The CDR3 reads CASSSLGWGVTEQYF. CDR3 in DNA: TGTGCCAGCAGTTCCCTCGGGTGGGGGGTGACCGAGCAGTACTTC.

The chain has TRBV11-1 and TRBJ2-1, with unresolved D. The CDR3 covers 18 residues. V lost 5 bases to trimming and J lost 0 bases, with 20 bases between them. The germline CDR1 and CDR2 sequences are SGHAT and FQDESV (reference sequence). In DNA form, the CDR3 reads TGTGCCAGCAGCCTCTACACGTACGAGCTAAGCTCCTACAATGAGCAGTTCTTC. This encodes CASSLYTYELSSYNEQFF.

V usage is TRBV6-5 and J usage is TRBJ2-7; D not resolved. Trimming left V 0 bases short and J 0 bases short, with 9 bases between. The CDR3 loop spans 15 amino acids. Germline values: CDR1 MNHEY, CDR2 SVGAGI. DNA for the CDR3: TGTGCCAGCAGTTACTCCCCAGGAAGCTCCTACGAGCAGTACTTC. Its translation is CASSYSPGSSYEQYF.

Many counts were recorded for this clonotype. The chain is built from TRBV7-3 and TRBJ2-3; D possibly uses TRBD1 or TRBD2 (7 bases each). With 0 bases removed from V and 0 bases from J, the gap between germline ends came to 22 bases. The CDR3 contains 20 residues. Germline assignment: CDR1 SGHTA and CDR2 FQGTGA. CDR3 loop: CASSLTAGGLAVTSTDTQYF. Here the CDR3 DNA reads TGTGCCAGCAGCTTAACGGCAGGGGGGCTAGCGGTTACTAGCACAGATACGCAGTATTTT. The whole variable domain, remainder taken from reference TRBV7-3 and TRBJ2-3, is GAGVSQTPSNKVTEKGKYVELRCDPISGHTALYWYRQSLGQGPEFLIYFQGTGAADDSGLPNDRFFAVRPEGSVSTLKIQRTERGDSAVYLCASSLTAGGLAVTSTDTQYFGPGTRLTVL.

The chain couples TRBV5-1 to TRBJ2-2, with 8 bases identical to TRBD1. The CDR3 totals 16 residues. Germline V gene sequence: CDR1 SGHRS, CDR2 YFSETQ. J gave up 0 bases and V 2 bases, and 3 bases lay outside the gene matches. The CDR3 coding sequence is TGCGCCAGCAGCTTCGGGACAGGAGCGAACACCGGGGAGCTGTTTTTT. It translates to CASSFGTGANTGELFF. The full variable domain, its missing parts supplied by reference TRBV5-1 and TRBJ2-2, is KAGVTQTPRYLIKTRGQQVTLSCSPISGHRSVSWYQQTPGQGLQFLFEYFSETQRNKGNFPGRFSGRQFSNSRSEMNVSTLELGDSALYLCASSFGTGANTGELFFGEGSRLTVL.

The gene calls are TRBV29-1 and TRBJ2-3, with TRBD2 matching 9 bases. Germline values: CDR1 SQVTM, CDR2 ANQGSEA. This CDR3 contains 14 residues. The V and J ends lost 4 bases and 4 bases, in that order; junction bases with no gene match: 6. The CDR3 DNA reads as TGCAGCGTTGTTGGACTAGCGTTAGCAGATACGCAGTATTTT. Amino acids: CSVVGLALADTQYF.

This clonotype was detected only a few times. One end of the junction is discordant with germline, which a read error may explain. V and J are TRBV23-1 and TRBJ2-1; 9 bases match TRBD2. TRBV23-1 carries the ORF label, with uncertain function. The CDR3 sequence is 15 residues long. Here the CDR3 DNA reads TGCGCCAGCAGTCACAGTGGCCAGCGGGGGGCCGAGCGGTTCTTC. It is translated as CASSHSGQRGAERFF.

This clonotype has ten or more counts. The CDR3 DNA reads TGTGCCAGCAGTGAATCGGGGACAGGTAATCAGCCCCAGCATTTT. Translating gives CASSESGTGNQPQHF. This chain joins TRBV25-1 and TRBJ1-5, with 8 bases that match TRBD1. The CDR3 spans 15 residues. V shed 1 base, J shed 4 bases, and the junction held 3 bases outside the gene matches. The germline V gene has CDR1 MGHDK and CDR2 SYGVNS.

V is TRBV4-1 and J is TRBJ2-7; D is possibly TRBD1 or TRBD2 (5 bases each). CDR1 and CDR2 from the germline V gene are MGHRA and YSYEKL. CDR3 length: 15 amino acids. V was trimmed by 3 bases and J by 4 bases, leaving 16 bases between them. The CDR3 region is CASSQRDGERYEQYF. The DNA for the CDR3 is TGCGCCAGCAGCCAGAGGGACGGCGAGAGGTACGAGCAGTACTTC.

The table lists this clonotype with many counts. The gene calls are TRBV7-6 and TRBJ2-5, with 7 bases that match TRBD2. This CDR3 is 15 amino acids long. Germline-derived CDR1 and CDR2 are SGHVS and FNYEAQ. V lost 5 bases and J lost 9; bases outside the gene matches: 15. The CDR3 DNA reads TGTGCCAGCAGCCCGCTGGACGGCCCCCGGGGGGCCCAGTACTTC. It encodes CASSPLDGPRGAQYF. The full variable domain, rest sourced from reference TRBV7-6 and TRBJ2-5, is GAGVSQSPRYKVTKRGQDVALRCDPISGHVSLYWYRQALGQGPEFLTYFNYEAQQDKSGLPNDRFSAERPEGSISTLTIQRTEQRDSAMYRCASSPLDGPRGAQYFGPGTRLLVL.

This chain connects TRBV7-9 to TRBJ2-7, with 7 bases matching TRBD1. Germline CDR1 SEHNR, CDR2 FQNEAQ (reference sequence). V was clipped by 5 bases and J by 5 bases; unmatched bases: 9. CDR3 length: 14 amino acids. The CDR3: CASSPGQQVDEQYF. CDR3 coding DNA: TGTGCCAGCAGCCCGGGACAGCAGGTGGACGAGCAGTACTTC. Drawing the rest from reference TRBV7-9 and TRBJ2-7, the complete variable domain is DTGVSQNPRHKITKRGQNVTFRCDPISEHNRLYWYRQTLGQGPEFLTYFQNEAQLEKSRLLSDRFSAERPKGSFSTLEIQRTEQGDSAMYLCASSPGQQVDEQYFGPGTRLTVT.